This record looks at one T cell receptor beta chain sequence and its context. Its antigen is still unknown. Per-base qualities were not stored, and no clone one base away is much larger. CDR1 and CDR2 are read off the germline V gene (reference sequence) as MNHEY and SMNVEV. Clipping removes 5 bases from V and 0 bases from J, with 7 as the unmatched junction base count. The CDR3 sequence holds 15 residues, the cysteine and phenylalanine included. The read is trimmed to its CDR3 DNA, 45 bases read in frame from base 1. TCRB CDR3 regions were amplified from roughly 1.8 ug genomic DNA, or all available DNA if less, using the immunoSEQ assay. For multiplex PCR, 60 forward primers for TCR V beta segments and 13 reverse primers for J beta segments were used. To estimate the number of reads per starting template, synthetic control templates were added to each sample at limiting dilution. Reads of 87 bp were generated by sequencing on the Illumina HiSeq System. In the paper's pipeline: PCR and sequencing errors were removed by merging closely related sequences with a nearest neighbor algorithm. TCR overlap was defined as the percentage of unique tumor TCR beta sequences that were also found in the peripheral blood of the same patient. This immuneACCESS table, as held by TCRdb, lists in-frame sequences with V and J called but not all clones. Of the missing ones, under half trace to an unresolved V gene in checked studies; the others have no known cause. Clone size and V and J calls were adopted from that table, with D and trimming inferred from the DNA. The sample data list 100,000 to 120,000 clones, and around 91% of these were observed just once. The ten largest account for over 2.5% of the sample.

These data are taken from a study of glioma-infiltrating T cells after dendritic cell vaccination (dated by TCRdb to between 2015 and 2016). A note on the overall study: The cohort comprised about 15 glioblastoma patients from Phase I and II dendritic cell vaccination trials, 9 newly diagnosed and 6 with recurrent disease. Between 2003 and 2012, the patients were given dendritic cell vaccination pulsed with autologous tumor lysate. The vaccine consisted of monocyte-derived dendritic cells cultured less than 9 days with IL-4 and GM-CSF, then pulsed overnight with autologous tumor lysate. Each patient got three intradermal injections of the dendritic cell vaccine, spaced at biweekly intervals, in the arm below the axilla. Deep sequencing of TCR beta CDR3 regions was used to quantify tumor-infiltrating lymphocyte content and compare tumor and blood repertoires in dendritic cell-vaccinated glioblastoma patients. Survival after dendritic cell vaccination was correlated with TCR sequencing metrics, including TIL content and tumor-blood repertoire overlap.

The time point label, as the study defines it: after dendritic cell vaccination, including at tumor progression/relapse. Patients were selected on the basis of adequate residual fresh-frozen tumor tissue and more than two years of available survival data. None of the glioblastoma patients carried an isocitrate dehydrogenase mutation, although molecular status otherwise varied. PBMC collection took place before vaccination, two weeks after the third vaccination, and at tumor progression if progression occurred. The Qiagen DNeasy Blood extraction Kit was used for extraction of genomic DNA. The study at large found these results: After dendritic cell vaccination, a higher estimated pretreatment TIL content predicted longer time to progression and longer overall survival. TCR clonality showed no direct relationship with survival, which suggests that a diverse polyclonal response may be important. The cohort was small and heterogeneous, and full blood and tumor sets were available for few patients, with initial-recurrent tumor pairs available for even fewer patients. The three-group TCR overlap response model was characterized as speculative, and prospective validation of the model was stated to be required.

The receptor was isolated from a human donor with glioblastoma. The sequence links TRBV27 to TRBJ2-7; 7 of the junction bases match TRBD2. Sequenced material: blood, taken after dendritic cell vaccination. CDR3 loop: CASSPRGSFSYEQYF. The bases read TGTGCCAGCAGTCCCCGCGGGAGCTTCTCCTACGAGCAGTACTTC.